This T cell receptor beta chain was retrieved from a study of T cell responses to AZD1222 COVID-19 vaccine (dated by TCRdb to 2020 to 2023). With respect to the entire study: TCR sequencing covered more than 230 trial participants: around 210 given two doses of AZD1222 and approximately 26 given two doses of MenACWY control vaccine. Trial participants were enrolled into age subgroups of 18-55, 56-69 and 70-plus years, which contained about 150, 27 and 61 TCR-sequenced participants, respectively. General conclusions and limits of the study: The vaccine-associated CD4 TCRs covered the entire spike protein, and the dominant responses fell in regions 160-218 and 743-854. No day 14 peak-response samples were available, so repertoires were characterized only after the peak T cell response. Participants were mostly white British and included more females than males, and it was suggested by the authors that clonal diversity may have been underestimated. A significant rise in spike-specific TCR breadth and depth was observed after two AZD1222 doses relative to day 0 and relative to MenACWY recipients. Epitopes outside the regions mutated in the B.1.351 and B.1.1.7 variants were reportedly recognized by nearly half of the unique spike-specific TCRs. In the small 56-69-year group, the increase in depth fell short of significance, most likely because of low power. Conclusions about previously exposed vaccinees are limited because only six or seven AZD1222 recipients were SARS-CoV-2 seropositive at baseline.

Reading the label with the study, this specimen's time point is: about 28 days (+/-7) after the second vaccine dose. Because spike-specific TCR depth and breadth did not differ between the two schedules, AZD1222 recipients who got a second dose at roughly 4 weeks were pooled with those who got a second dose at roughly 12 weeks. Vaccinee samples came from UK trials COV001 and COV002, including a single-blind randomized controlled phase 2/3 trial of AZD1222 (ChAdOx1 nCoV-19) in healthy adults. For TCRbeta chain sequencing, PBMC samples from trial participants were taken at day 0 and at day 28 after the second dose. The CDR3 regions of human TCRbeta chains were subjected to immunosequencing. The authors' pipeline ran thus. Repertoire TCRs were matched against a reference library of SARS-CoV-2-specific TCRs generated with the MIRA antigen-specificity platform. Breadth meant the fraction of unique TCRs that were SARS-CoV-2-associated, whereas depth meant the fraction of total T cells that were SARS-CoV-2-associated. Each spike-specific TCR was assigned to its reactive spike region and to a CD4 or CD8 class using the MIRA data. Log10-transformed breadth and depth values were compared by one-way ANOVA with Sidak's multiple comparisons tests. TCRdb stores this immuneACCESS table with in-frame sequences only. Part of the clones is absent; in the studies checked, under half of the shortfall reflects unresolved V genes, and no reason is known for the rest. The V and J calls and clone size come from that table; D and trimming were worked out from the DNA. The sample has fewer than 90,000 clones on record, under 95% of them singletons. Roughly 11% of the sample goes to the ten largest clones.

A word on this clone: Its recognized antigen is unknown. Per-nucleotide qualities are absent, and no much larger clonotype sits a single base away.

This sample comprised peripheral blood, obtained 28 days after the second AZD1222 dose. The TCR was taken from an adult who received the AZD1222 COVID-19 vaccine.

The CDR3 corresponds to CASSEALWRTEAFF. The nucleotides are TGTGCCAGCAGTGAAGCGCTTTGGAGGACTGAAGCTTTCTTT. The V and J segments used are TRBV2 and TRBJ1-1, with no confidently assigned D gene. Trimming costs V 0 bases and J 5 bases, and their ends lie 10 bases apart. The CDR1 and CDR2 encoded by the germline V gene are SNHLY and FYNNEI. The CDR3, cysteine through phenylalanine, is 14 amino acids long. Only CDR3 DNA is held: 42 bases, read in frame from base 1.